Presented here are 18 T cell receptor beta chains from one specimen sequenced in a study of T-cell reconstitution after alpha-beta-depleted transplantation in children. The TCRbeta library was prepared with unique molecular identifiers. TCRdb re-derived calls from the PCR reads in MiXCR, one entry per CDR3 protein. The sample yields a few hundred thousand distinct CDR3 sequences, just over 20% seen once. The starting material was PBMCs from the stem cell graft donor, obtained from the stem cell graft. The receptors stem from a human donor who donated a stem cell graft to a child with acute myeloid leukemia.

This clonotype was observed a few times. The J gene is TRBJ2-3, the V gene TRBV20-1, with 8 bases lining up with TRBD2. The ends lost 5 bases at V and 0 bases at J; junction bases unmatched: 7. The CDR3 has 15 amino acids. In germline, CDR1 is DFQATT, CDR2 SNEGSKA (reference sequence). The CDR3 coding sequence is TGCAGTGCTGTCCCGGGACTAGGAAGCACAGATACGCAGTATTTT. It codes for CSAVPGLGSTDTQYF.

There are many counts of this clonotype. The chain carries TRBV7-3 and TRBJ1-2; 10 bases are a match to TRBD1. The CDR3 consists of 16 residues. The germline gives CDR1 SGHTA, CDR2 FQGTGA. V gave up 4 bases and J gave up 6 bases; unmatched junction bases: 11. In DNA form, the CDR3 reads TGTGCCAGCAGCTCCCGAAGTCCCGGGACAGGGGATGGCTACACCTTC. It is translated as CASSSRSPGTGDGYTF.

The genes are TRBV28 and TRBJ2-7, with D possibly TRBD2 on 5 matching bases. Trimming removed 8 bases at V and 1 base at J, with 12 bases between. Germline V gives CDR1 MDHEN, CDR2 SYDVKM. CDR3 length: 13 amino acids. In nucleotides, the CDR3 is TGTGCCAGCGGAGTTGAGGGATCCTACGAGCAGTACTTC. It specifies CASGVEGSYEQYF. The variable domain in full, completed from reference TRBV28 and TRBJ2-7, reads DVKVTQSSRYLVKRTGEKVFLECVQDMDHENMFWYRQDPGLGLRLIYFSYDVKMKEKGDIPEGYSVSREKKERFSLILESASTNQTSMYLCASGVEGSYEQYFGPGTRLTVT.

This clonotype was counted a few times. The genes are TRBV28 and TRBJ2-7; TRBD1 is a possible D gene (6 bases). The V end lost 4 bases, the J end lost 0 bases, and 25 bases lay between the germline ends. Germline loops: CDR1 MDHEN, CDR2 SYDVKM. The CDR3 runs to 19 residues. The CDR3 DNA reads as TGTGCCAGCAGTTCGGACAGAAGTACGTTGTTTCCCCCCTCCTACGAGCAGTACTTC. Translated, it gives CASSSDRSTLFPPSYEQYF.

V gene TRBV24-1 combines with J gene TRBJ2-5; 8 bases agree with TRBD1. The germline V gene encodes CDR1 KGHDR and CDR2 SFDVKD. The CDR3 is 15 amino acids. The junction had 7 bases not matched to a gene; V was cut back by 4 bases and J by 4 bases. CDR3 amino acids: CATSDGTGIRETQYF. CDR3 nucleotide sequence: TGTGCCACCAGTGACGGGACAGGAATAAGAGAGACCCAGTACTTC.

This clonotype has at least ten counts. This sequence joins TRBV27 and TRBJ2-7; the D call may be TRBD1 or TRBD2 (5 bases each). The CDR3 is 13 amino acids. Germline V gives CDR1 MNHEY, CDR2 SMNVEV (reference sequence). V lost 3 bases, J lost 4 bases, and 10 bases lay in between. The CDR3 is CASSFGASYEQYF. The CDR3 region has the DNA TGTGCCAGCAGTTTCGGGGCCTCGTACGAGCAGTACTTC.

This clonotype was seen only once. The chain joins TRBV5-1 to TRBJ1-5; D gene ambiguous. In germline, CDR1 is SGHRS, CDR2 YFSETQ. The CDR3 sequence is 13 residues long. V was pared by 2 bases and J by 7 bases, with 10 bases between. The CDR3 region is CASSLQYGQPQHF. The DNA of the CDR3 is TGCGCCAGCAGCTTACAGTACGGACAGCCCCAGCATTTT.

The chain combines TRBV4-1 with TRBJ2-7, with 12 bases that match TRBD2. Trimming removed 0 bases from V and 10 bases from J; junction bases left unmatched: 13. The CDR3 has 17 amino acids. The germline CDR1 and CDR2 sequences are MGHRA and YSYEKL. The CDR3 nucleotides are TGCGCCAGCAGCCAAGAGTCTAGCGGGAGGGCACCTTACCACCAGTACTTC. Protein sequence: CASSQESSGRAPYHQYF.

V is TRBV5-1 and J is TRBJ1-4; 8 nucleotides agree with TRBD1. The CDR3 runs 13 residues. V gave up 4 bases and J gave up 8 bases; unmatched junction bases: 4. Germline CDR1 and CDR2: SGHRS and YFSETQ. The CDR3 nucleotides read TGCGCCAGCAGCAACAGGGGGGACGAAAAACTGTTTTTT. This translates into CASSNRGDEKLFF. Drawing the rest from reference TRBV5-1 and TRBJ1-4, the complete variable domain is KAGVTQTPRYLIKTRGQQVTLSCSPISGHRSVSWYQQTPGQGLQFLFEYFSETQRNKGNFPGRFSGRQFSNSRSEMNVSTLELGDSALYLCASSNRGDEKLFFGSGTQLSVL.

This clonotype was counted only a few times. This chain connects TRBV20-1 to TRBJ2-3, with no clear D. Trimming pared 1 base from V and 2 bases from J, leaving 10 bases between. CDR1 and CDR2 from the germline V gene are DFQATT and SNEGSKA (reference sequence). The CDR3 has 14 amino acids. The CDR3 reads CSARGAQNTDTQYF. In DNA, the CDR3 is TGCAGTGCTAGAGGGGCCCAGAACACAGATACGCAGTATTTT.

In this sample, this clonotype turned up a few times. V usage is TRBV12-3 or TRBV12-4 and J usage is TRBJ2-1; tentatively, D is TRBD1 (5 bases). Trimming pared 6 bases from V and 8 bases from J, leaving 26 bases between. The CDR3 covers 17 residues. CDR3 sequence reads: CASSEKGAPWHGDEQFF. The CDR3 DNA reads as TGTGCCAGCAGCGAAAAAGGGGCCCCTTGGCACGGCGATGAGCAGTTCTTC.

The chain links TRBV12-3 or TRBV12-4 to TRBJ2-7; 9 nucleotides match TRBD2. The V segment lost 3 bases and the J segment 11 bases; nucleotides outside the gene matches: 11. The CDR3 totals 14 residues. CDR3 bases: TGTGCCAGCAGTTTGGGGCTAGCGGGGCCCGCCGAGTACTTC. Protein sequence: CASSLGLAGPAEYF.

Only a few counts were recorded for this clonotype. The chain employs TRBV24-1 and TRBJ2-3; D might be TRBD1 or TRBD2, each matching 7 bases. The CDR3 is 13 residues long. V was trimmed by 9 bases and J by 4 bases, leaving 13 bases between them. Germline V lookup: CDR1 KGHDR, CDR2 SFDVKD. For the CDR3, the DNA is TGTGCCACCGACAGGGAGGGATCAGATACGCAGTATTTT. As protein: CATDREGSDTQYF.

This clonotype was seen ten or more times. V gene TRBV5-1 combines with J gene TRBJ2-7, with 9 nucleotides matching TRBD1. V shed 4 bases, J shed 2 bases, and the junction held 10 bases outside the gene matches. The CDR3 contains 16 residues. The germline CDR1 and CDR2 sequences are SGHRS and YFSETQ. The CDR3 reads CASSRVGTGIPYEQYF. The CDR3 coding sequence is TGCGCCAGCAGCCGGGTAGGGACAGGGATACCCTACGAGCAGTACTTC.

This chain links TRBV20-1 with TRBJ2-1; 8 bases fit TRBD2. The trim removed 7 bases at V and 4 bases at J, leaving 12 bases unmatched. The CDR3 sequence is 15 residues long. Per germline, CDR1 DFQATT and CDR2 SNEGSKA (reference sequence). The CDR3 spells CSVREGPSGYNEQFF. The CDR3 coding sequence is TGCAGTGTCAGAGAGGGGCCTAGCGGGTACAATGAGCAGTTCTTC.

The table lists this clonotype with many counts. The chain uses TRBV7-8 and TRBJ2-6; D is perhaps TRBD1 or TRBD2 (7 bases each). The ends were cut back, 5 bases at V and 0 bases at J, with 17 bases in the middle. Germline V gene lookup returns CDR1 SGHVS and CDR2 FQNEAQ. This CDR3 has 18 residues. The CDR3 coding sequence is TGTGCCAGCAGCCAGCGGGACAGCCCCGTCTCTGGGGCCAACGTCCTGACTTTC. Its protein product is CASSQRDSPVSGANVLTF.

The rearrangement links TRBV12-3 or TRBV12-4 to TRBJ2-2, with 8 bases matching TRBD1. This CDR3 has 13 amino acids. Germline trimming cut 3 bases from V and 7 bases from J; bases unmatched to any gene: 1. The CDR3 protein is CASSFGTGGELFF. The CDR3 DNA reads as TGTGCCAGCAGTTTCGGGACAGGCGGGGAGCTGTTTTTT.

This clonotype has at least ten counts. This rearrangement joins TRBV20-1 to TRBJ2-1, with 8 bases identical to TRBD2. The CDR3 runs 15 residues. Losses at the gene ends were 6 bases for V and 0 bases for J; bases not matched to a gene: 7. Germline values: CDR1 DFQATT, CDR2 SNEGSKA (reference sequence). The CDR3 loop is CSALSGSFSYNEQFF. In DNA, the CDR3 is TGCAGTGCCTTGAGCGGGAGCTTCTCCTACAATGAGCAGTTCTTC.